Below, one T cell receptor beta chain is given with its context. This sample is part of a study of shared clonotypes between healthy human individuals. Generated by immunoSEQ multiplex PCR, the TCRdb table keeps only in-frame clones and is missing some. In the table there are over a million clones, about 80% of which are singletons. With 4 bases clipped from V and 0 bases from J, the junction kept 10 bases outside the gene matches. CDR3 length: 18 amino acids. Germline-derived CDR1 and CDR2 are SGHDT and YYEEEE. Sequenced sample: memory CD4+ T cells from PBMCs. Subset meaning: CD45RA-negative fraction. This rearrangement joins TRBV5-6 to TRBJ2-3, with 11 bases aligning to TRBD2. The receptor's source is a man aged 18 to 30 in good health. Some clones in this sample may be carry-over from other donors' samples. The CDR3 loop reads CASSPTLAGGPSTDTQYF. CDR3 coding DNA: TGTGCCAGCAGCCCTACCTTAGCGGGAGGGCCGAGCACAGATACGCAGTATTTT.